This TCR beta chain was captured by sequencing in a study of OX40 agonist ivuxolimab in advanced cancers. General study points: In general, CD8+ T cells held more expanded clones than CD4+ did, on average. Low clonal expansion, among the lowest seen, marked partial responders at 0.1-3.0 mg/kg.

Here immunoSEQ multiplex PCR was the method, and the copy in TCRdb shows in-frame clones only, minus some. The sample lists roughly 48,000 clones, around 83% occurring once. Remarks on this clone: No antigen is known for it.

The CDR3 extends over 16 amino acids. V was pared by 5 bases and J by 4 bases, with 10 bases of the junction left unmatched. CDR1 is SGHAT and CDR2 is FQNNGV in the germline V gene. With baseline, cycle 4 day 1, and cycle 7 day 1 as timepoints, blood was sampled. The sample consisted of CD4+ or CD8+ T cells sorted from blood, taken in a trial of the OX40 agonist ivuxolimab. The sequence was obtained from an adult with an advanced solid tumor such as melanoma, head and neck, liver or kidney cancer. The rearrangement links TRBV11-2 to TRBJ2-1, with TRBD1 identical over 8 bases. The CDR3 bases are TGTGCCAGCAGCCCCCCCCGGCGGACAGGGTACAATGAGCAGTTCTTC. Amino acid sequence: CASSPPRRTGYNEQFF.